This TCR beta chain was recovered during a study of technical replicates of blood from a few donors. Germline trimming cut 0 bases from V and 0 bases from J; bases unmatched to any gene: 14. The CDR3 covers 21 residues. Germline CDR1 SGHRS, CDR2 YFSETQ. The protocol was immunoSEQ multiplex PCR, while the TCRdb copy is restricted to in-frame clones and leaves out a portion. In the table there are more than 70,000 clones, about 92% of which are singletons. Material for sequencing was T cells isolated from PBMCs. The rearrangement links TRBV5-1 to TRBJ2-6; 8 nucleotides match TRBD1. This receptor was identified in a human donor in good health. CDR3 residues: CASSLGFLGQVLGSGANVLTF. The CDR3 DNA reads TGCGCCAGCAGCTTGGGGTTCCTGGGACAGGTTTTGGGCTCTGGGGCCAACGTCCTGACTTTC.